This TCR beta chain was recovered during a study of tumor and adjacent non-tumor tissue in lung cancer. A modified ARM-PCR protocol with three rounds of nested PCR amplified TCRbeta. TCRdb called the multiplex PCR reads again in MiXCR, with one record for every CDR3 protein. Of roughly 49,000 distinct CDR3 sequences listed, about 70% are singletons. The CDR3 length is 15 residues. Germline-derived CDR1 and CDR2 are SGHDT and YYEEEE. A note on this clonotype: Sequence at one end of the junction differs from germline and may be a read error.

RNA was extracted from bulk tissue without any cell sorting. The normal lung tissue was taken more than 3 cm from the tumor edge. This chain joins TRBV5-6 and TRBJ2-4, with a weak D call TRBD1 (6 bases). The material sequenced was distant non-tumor lung tissue. The sequence derives from a woman aged 60-70 years with non-small cell lung cancer. This CDR3 reads CASSKQGHVIDNRYF. CDR3 DNA: TGTGCCAGCAGCAAGCAGGGACACGTAATTGACAATCGGTATTTC.